The 32 T cell receptor beta chains presented below share a single source sample, sequenced in a study of response to subunit inactivated influenza vaccine. TCRdb called the RT-PCR reads again in MiXCR, with one record for every CDR3 protein. The data contain 540,000 or so distinct CDR3 sequences, approximately 12% of them singletons. The sample consisted of PBMCs from blood, taken 40 to 50 days after vaccination. These receptors were obtained from a man aged 45-65 years who received an inactivated influenza vaccine.

The chain joins TRBV11-2 to TRBJ2-1, with D perhaps matching TRBD1 (6 bases). This CDR3 region has 15 residues. Deletions cut 4 bases from V and 8 bases from J, with 18 bases between. Germline V gene sequence: CDR1 SGHAT, CDR2 FQNNGV. Written as DNA, the CDR3 is TGTGCCAGCAGCTCCTTCACCGGGACATTCTATGAGCAGTTCTTC. It yields the protein CASSSFTGTFYEQFF. The full variable domain, in which reference TRBV11-2 and TRBJ2-1 provide the parts outside the CDR3, is EAGVAQSPRYKIIEKRQSVAFWCNPISGHATLYWYQQILGQGPKLLIQFQNNGVVDDSQLPKDRFSAERLKGVDSTLKIQPAKLEDSAVYLCASSSFTGTFYEQFFGPGTRLTVL.

This clonotype was counted a few times. The V gene is TRBV4-3, the J gene TRBJ2-1, with D perhaps matching TRBD1 or TRBD2 (5 bases each). The CDR3 is 14 amino acids. With 3 bases removed from V and 5 bases from J, the gap between germline ends came to 11 bases. Germline CDR1 is LGHNA and CDR2 is YSLEER. The CDR3 DNA is TGCGCCAGCAGCCACCGGGACCGACACAATGAGCAGTTCTTC. Amino acids: CASSHRDRHNEQFF.

This sequence joins TRBV7-9 and TRBJ2-7; 11 bases are a match to TRBD1. The CDR3 covers 15 residues. Trimming took 2 bases from V and 5 from J; bases not matched to a gene: 5. Per germline, CDR1 SEHNR and CDR2 FQNEAQ (reference sequence). This CDR3 is CASSLFGQGADEQYF. As DNA, the CDR3 is TGTGCCAGCAGCTTATTCGGACAGGGGGCGGACGAGCAGTACTTC.

This clonotype has a handful of counts. The J gene is TRBJ1-1, the V gene TRBV7-9, with D uncertain. Germline loops: CDR1 SEHNR, CDR2 FQNEAQ (reference sequence). The CDR3 totals 15 residues. Trimming left V 1 base short and J 0 bases short, with 9 bases between. The CDR3 DNA sequence: TGTGCCAGCAGCTTAGGGGAAGGGCTGAACACTGAAGCTTTCTTT. Residues: CASSLGEGLNTEAFF.

Only a few counts were recorded for this clonotype. V usage is TRBV3-1 and J usage is TRBJ1-4; possibly TRBD1 for D (6 bases). Looked up from germline, CDR1 is LGHDT and CDR2 is YNNKEL (reference sequence). V gave up 7 bases and J gave up 16 bases, with 22 bases separating them. The CDR3 spans 13 residues. The DNA of the CDR3 is TGTGCCAGCACCCGTGGGAAACAGGGAATTCAGTTTTTT. Its protein is CASTRGKQGIQFF.

This sequence joins TRBV11-2 and TRBJ2-3; TRBD2 matches 8 bases. CDR1 is SGHAT and CDR2 is FQNNGV in the germline V gene. V was pared by 0 bases and J by 3 bases, with 2 bases of the junction left unmatched. The length of the CDR3 is 15 residues. The CDR3: CASSLESSGTDTQYF. In DNA form, the CDR3 reads TGTGCCAGCAGCTTAGAGTCTAGCGGGACAGATACGCAGTATTTT.

At least ten counts were recorded for this clonotype. The gene calls are TRBV6-1 and TRBJ2-4; D is perhaps TRBD1 or TRBD2 (5 bases each). Trimming left V 5 bases short and J 0 bases short, with 11 bases between. Germline V gene data show CDR1 as MNHNS and CDR2 as SASEGT. CDR3 length: 15 amino acids. CDR3 residues: CASSPTGLAKNIQYF. The CDR3, as DNA: TGTGCCAGCAGTCCCACAGGACTAGCCAAAAACATTCAGTACTTC.

This clonotype has a count of ten or more. The chain couples TRBV5-1 to TRBJ2-7; 8 bases match TRBD1. J was trimmed by 7 bases and V by 0 bases; bases with no gene match: 6. The CDR3 consists of 14 residues. Per the germline V gene, CDR1 is SGHRS and CDR2 is YFSETQ. The CDR3 DNA follows: TGCGCCAGCAGCTTGGACGCCGGGACAGGAGAGCAGTACTTC. It encodes CASSLDAGTGEQYF.

This clonotype was seen a handful of times. The chain uses TRBV7-2 and TRBJ2-5, with D possibly matching TRBD1 (6 bases). V lost 2 bases to trimming and J lost 5 bases, with 18 bases between them. In germline, CDR1 is SGHTA, CDR2 FQGNSA. The CDR3 runs to 16 residues. The CDR3 bases are TGTGCCAGCAGCTTAATCTCAGGGGCGGTGGGGGAGACCCAGTACTTC. As protein: CASSLISGAVGETQYF.

This clonotype was seen more than once but under ten times. J is TRBJ2-7 and V is TRBV5-8, with a weak D call TRBD1 (6 bases). Deletions cut 5 bases from V and 3 bases from J, with 12 bases between. This CDR3 has 13 amino acids. Germline lookup yields CDR1 SGHTS and CDR2 YDEGEE. The CDR3 sequence is CASRLRDNYEQYF. CDR3 nucleotide sequence: TGTGCCAGCAGGCTCCGGGACAACTACGAGCAGTACTTC.

V and J are TRBV6-1 and TRBJ2-7, with D perhaps TRBD1 or TRBD2 (5 bases each). CDR3 length: 14 residues. V was shortened by 6 bases and J by 3 bases, with 15 bases between the two germline ends. Germline-derived CDR1 and CDR2 are MNHNS and SASEGT. The CDR3 bases are TGTGCCAGCAGGCCGGACACAGGAGGCTACGAGCAGTACTTC. This gives the protein CASRPDTGGYEQYF.

This clonotype was counted ten times or more. This chain uses TRBV7-2 with TRBJ1-1; 10 bases fit TRBD1. CDR3 length: 15 amino acids. J was trimmed by 4 bases and V by 4 bases; bases with no gene match: 6. From germline, CDR1 is SGHTA and CDR2 FQGNSA. CDR3 residues: CASSSSRTGGTEAFF. CDR3 nucleotide sequence: TGTGCCAGCAGCTCCAGCCGGACAGGGGGCACTGAAGCTTTCTTT.

This clonotype was counted at least ten times. The V gene is TRBV7-6, the J gene TRBJ1-1, with TRBD1 matching over 9 bases. Germline assignment: CDR1 SGHVS and CDR2 FNYEAQ. The CDR3 runs to 14 residues. V was clipped by 5 bases and J by 5 bases; unmatched bases: 6. As DNA, the CDR3 is TGTGCCAGCAGCCTTTGGGACAGGGAAACTGAAGCTTTCTTT. This sequence encodes CASSLWDRETEAFF.

This clonotype was observed a handful of times. The CDR3: CASSYSLQGGGELFF. For the CDR3, the DNA is TGTGCCAGCAGTTATTCACTCCAAGGAGGCGGGGAGCTGTTTTTT. This chain connects TRBV6-5 to TRBJ2-2; D perhaps matches TRBD2 (5 bases). This CDR3 is 15 amino acids long. V lost 3 bases and J 7 bases, leaving 15 bases between the germline ends. CDR1 is MNHEY and CDR2 is SVGAGI in the germline V gene.

V and J are TRBV7-6 and TRBJ2-1; possibly TRBD1 or TRBD2 for D (6 bases each). In germline, CDR1 is SGHVS, CDR2 FNYEAQ. The germline V and J ends were trimmed by 4 bases and 5 bases, with 9 bases remaining between them. The CDR3 consists of 13 residues. CDR3: CASSYREDNEQFF. The CDR3 nucleotides read TGTGCCAGCAGCTACAGGGAGGACAATGAGCAGTTCTTC.

In this sample, this clonotype turned up a few times. This chain connects TRBV11-2 to TRBJ1-4; D unclear. Trimming took 1 base from V and 4 from J, leaving 10 bases between them. The CDR3 totals 15 residues. Germline assignment: CDR1 SGHAT and CDR2 FQNNGV. The CDR3 DNA reads as TGTGCCAGCAGCTTAGGTGGAGGAGTTAATGAAAAACTGTTTTTT. It encodes CASSLGGGVNEKLFF.

This clonotype was seen a few times. The CDR3 DNA reads as TGTGCCAGCAGTTACTCACCCGGGACAACTAGCACAGATACGCAGTATTTT. Translated: CASSYSPGTTSTDTQYF. V usage is TRBV6-2 or TRBV6-3 and J usage is TRBJ2-3; TRBD1 might be the D (6 bases). This CDR3 has 17 residues. CDR1 and CDR2 (germline): MNHEY, SVGEGT. Trimming shortened V by 0 bases and J by 0 bases, and 13 bases separated the two germline ends.

This rearrangement joins TRBV7-8 to TRBJ2-4; the D is unclear. The germline V and J ends were trimmed by 5 bases and 4 bases, with 21 bases remaining between them. Per the germline V gene, CDR1 is SGHVS and CDR2 is FQNEAQ. The CDR3 extends over 17 amino acids. The DNA of the CDR3 is TGTGCCAGCAGCCGCTACCCACGACGGAGCGATAAAAACATTCAGTACTTC. Protein: CASSRYPRRSDKNIQYF.

The chain employs TRBV10-3 and TRBJ2-6; TRBD1 matches 10 bases. This CDR3 has 17 amino acids. Looked up from germline, CDR1 is ENHRY and CDR2 is SYGVKD. V shed 4 bases, J shed 1 base, and the junction held 4 bases outside the gene matches. DNA of the CDR3: TGTGCCATCAGTGCGGGACAGGGGTTTTCTGGGGCCAACGTCCTGACTTTC. Translation gives CAISAGQGFSGANVLTF.

This clonotype was counted many times. The chain combines TRBV29-1 with TRBJ2-1; 12 bases are a match to TRBD2. The germline CDR1 and CDR2 sequences are SQVTM and ANQGSEA. CDR3 length equals 14 residues. V lost 6 bases, J lost 7 bases, and 7 bases stayed unmatched. The CDR3 DNA reads TGCAGCGTCGCTCGGACTAGCGGGGTGAATGAGCAGTTCTTC. It translates to CSVARTSGVNEQFF.

This clonotype was seen more than once but under ten times. This sequence joins TRBV20-1 and TRBJ2-5; D uncertain. Trimming left V 3 bases short and J 5 bases short, with 10 bases between. The germline CDR1 and CDR2 sequences are DFQATT and SNEGSKA (reference sequence). This CDR3 is built from 12 residues. The CDR3 bases are TGCAGTGCTAGGTACCCCGGGGAGACCCAGTACTTC. As protein: CSARYPGETQYF.

The V and J genes are TRBV9 and TRBJ2-7; 8 nucleotides match TRBD1. J gave up 4 bases and V 3 bases, and 12 bases lay outside the gene matches. The CDR3 is 16 residues long. CDR1 is SGDLS, CDR2 YYNGEE, per germline. Written as DNA, the CDR3 is TGTGCCAGCAGCGGAGCAGGGGGCACAAGAGAATACGAGCAGTACTTC. It yields the protein CASSGAGGTREYEQYF.

A few counts support this clonotype. V usage is TRBV7-2 and J usage is TRBJ2-5, with D maybe TRBD1 (6 bases). The ends were cut back, 2 bases at V and 5 bases at J, with 12 bases in the middle. Germline assignment: CDR1 SGHTA and CDR2 FQGNSA. The CDR3 is 14 amino acids. The CDR3, as DNA: TGTGCCAGCAGCTTAAACAGGGCAGGCGAGACCCAGTACTTC. It codes for CASSLNRAGETQYF.

This clonotype has a handful of counts. This chain uses TRBV3-1 with TRBJ1-1; unclear D gene. The CDR3 spans 16 residues. V lost 8 bases to trimming and J lost 0 bases, with 19 bases between them. CDR1 and CDR2 from the germline V gene are LGHDT and YNNKEL (reference sequence). CDR3 nucleotide sequence: TGTGCCAGCTCATCGGGGTCTGAGAGGGTGAACACTGAAGCTTTCTTT. Amino acids: CASSSGSERVNTEAFF.

The table lists this clonotype with many counts. The genes are TRBV12-3 or TRBV12-4 and TRBJ2-1; D is ambiguous. Deletions cut 5 bases from V and 7 bases from J, with 6 bases between. The CDR3 is made up of 11 amino acids. CDR3 DNA: TGTGCCAGCAGTCTTAAAAATGAGCAGTTCTTC. This translates into CASSLKNEQFF.

This clonotype turned up a few times. The chain employs TRBV4-2 and TRBJ2-1; TRBD2 matches 15 bases. Germline loops: CDR1 LGHNA, CDR2 YNFKEQ. V trimming: 4 bases; J trimming: 2 bases; junction bases outside the gene matches: 9. The CDR3 contains 19 residues. CDR3 protein: CASSRLGTSGGRTYNEQFF. CDR3 sequence (DNA): TGTGCCAGCAGCCGCCTGGGGACTAGCGGGGGGCGGACCTACAATGAGCAGTTCTTC.

The chain employs TRBV5-1 and TRBJ2-7, with D tentatively TRBD1 or TRBD2 (5 bases each). Germline lookup yields CDR1 SGHRS and CDR2 YFSETQ. The CDR3 runs to 12 residues. Trimming pared 4 bases from V and 5 bases from J, leaving 10 bases between. The CDR3 loop reads CASSRGTNEQYF. CDR3 coding DNA: TGCGCCAGCAGCCGAGGGACCAACGAGCAGTACTTC.

This clonotype was found many times. The V gene is TRBV20-1, the J gene TRBJ1-4, with a possible D match to TRBD1 (6 bases). This CDR3 spans 13 amino acids. Germline CDR1 reads DFQATT; CDR2 reads SNEGSKA (reference sequence). V was cut by 1 base and J by 3 bases, with 6 bases left in between. In nucleotides, the CDR3 is TGCAGTGCTAGAGGGACAGCTAATGAAAAACTGTTTTTT. This codes for CSARGTANEKLFF.

This clonotype was seen only a few times. The chain is built from TRBV20-1 and TRBJ2-3; 7 nucleotides agree with TRBD2. The V segment lost 5 bases and the J segment 2 bases; nucleotides outside the gene matches: 10. The CDR3 covers 15 residues. Germline values: CDR1 DFQATT, CDR2 SNEGSKA (reference sequence). In DNA form, the CDR3 reads TGCAGTGCTGGCAAAGCGGGGACTTACACAGATACGCAGTATTTT. This gives the protein CSAGKAGTYTDTQYF.

This clonotype was seen a few times. The chain recombines TRBV10-2 with TRBJ2-3, with TRBD2 matching over 10 bases. The CDR3 contains 20 residues. From germline, CDR1 is WSHSY and CDR2 SAAADI. V gave up 0 bases and J gave up 1 base; unmatched junction bases: 13. CDR3 region: CASSESGSAGGPKGTDTQYF. In nucleotides, the CDR3 is TGCGCCAGCAGTGAGTCCGGTTCAGCGGGGGGGCCTAAGGGCACAGATACGCAGTATTTT.

In this sample, this clonotype turned up a few times. The CDR3 coding sequence is TGCGCCAGCAGCGCCCGGACACTGAACACCGGGGAGCTGTTTTTT. It specifies CASSARTLNTGELFF. The rearrangement joins TRBV5-1 to TRBJ2-2; D may be TRBD1 (5 bases). The V end lost 4 bases, the J end lost 1 base, and 11 bases lay between the germline ends. The CDR3 sequence is 15 residues long. Germline values: CDR1 SGHRS, CDR2 YFSETQ.

The chain is built from TRBV28 and TRBJ2-7, with TRBD1 identical over 8 bases. The CDR3 has 16 residues. Germline V gives CDR1 MDHEN, CDR2 SYDVKM. The trim removed 2 bases at V and 0 bases at J, leaving 6 bases unmatched. For the CDR3, the DNA is TGTGCCAGCAGTTTAAGGACAGGGCCTAGCTCCTACGAGCAGTACTTC. Translated: CASSLRTGPSSYEQYF.